The 12 T cell receptor beta chains in this list originate from one sample, sequenced in a study of Ad26.COV2.S vaccination and SARS-CoV-2 variants (dated by TCRdb to the early 2020s). This sample's treatment or condition label indicates: around 19 received Ad26.COV2.S at low or high dose, single or two shots; 5 received placebo; per-sample allocation not given. Repertoires of vaccine and placebo recipients were sequenced from samples collected on day 63 after the first injection. Library method: the immunoSEQ multiplex PCR assay. In TCRdb, the immuneACCESS table is reduced to in-frame sequences with V and J assigned. These tables do not hold every clone; where another copy was compared, an unresolved V gene accounts for under half, and the others remain unexplained. Recorded for this sample are hundreds of thousands of clones; around 92% of them occurred a single time. The top ten clones comprise over 1.3% of the sample.

The sequences come from peripheral blood, collected in a trial of Ad26.COV2.S vaccine versus placebo. All receptors come from a person aged 18-65 years who received the Ad26.COV2.S COVID-19 vaccine or a placebo.

A single count supports this clone. The chain uses TRBV6-1 and TRBJ2-1; 7 bases map to TRBD2. The CDR3 is made up of 15 amino acids. Germline CDR1 is MNHNS and CDR2 is SASEGT. J gave up 7 bases and V 3 bases, and 9 bases lay outside the gene matches. The DNA of the CDR3 is TGTGCCAGCAGTGATCCGGGACTAAGGTTTAATGAGCAGTTCTTC. It codes for CASSDPGLRFNEQFF.

J is TRBJ1-2 and V is TRBV30; the D gene is possibly TRBD1 (5 bases). V was cut by 3 bases and J by 4 bases, with 9 bases left in between. This CDR3 contains 12 residues. Germline CDR1 GTSNPN, CDR2 SVGIG (reference sequence). CDR3 coding DNA: TGTGCCTGGAGGGCCAGGGTCTATGGCTACACCTTC. This translates into CAWRARVYGYTF.

V is TRBV9 and J is TRBJ2-3; 11 nucleotides match TRBD1. Germline trimming cut 4 bases from V and 5 bases from J; bases unmatched to any gene: 12. The CDR3 runs to 17 residues. Germline CDR1 SGDLS, CDR2 YYNGEE. The DNA of the CDR3 is TGTGCCAGCAGCCGAACCGGACAGGGGGCGCGGGGAGATACGCAGTATTTT. Translated: CASSRTGQGARGDTQYF.

The chain links TRBV4-3 to TRBJ2-4, with 8 bases that match TRBD1. V shed 4 bases and J 0 bases; nucleotides not matched to a gene: 5. CDR3 size: 16 residues. The germline CDR1 and CDR2 sequences are LGHNA and YSLEER. The CDR3 sequence: CASSPRQGLAKNIQYF. The CDR3 DNA follows: TGCGCCAGCAGCCCCAGACAGGGGCTAGCCAAAAACATTCAGTACTTC.

This clone occurred a few times. V usage is TRBV10-3 and J usage is TRBJ2-5, with unresolved D. CDR3 length: 13 amino acids. Germline-derived CDR1 and CDR2 are ENHRY and SYGVKD. V dropped 6 bases and J dropped 0 bases, with 8 bases sitting between them. For the CDR3, the DNA is TGTGCCATCAGGGACGGGTACCAAGAGACCCAGTACTTC. The encoded protein is CAIRDGYQETQYF.

The rearrangement links TRBV14 to TRBJ1-1; 9 positions agree with TRBD1. Germline values: CDR1 SGHDN, CDR2 FVKESK. The CDR3 is 16 amino acids. V was clipped by 4 bases and J by 5 bases; unmatched bases: 11. This CDR3 is CASSRAGTGRTTEAFF. As DNA, the CDR3 is TGTGCCAGCAGCCGAGCCGGGACAGGGAGAACTACTGAAGCTTTCTTT.

The CDR3: CASSQDGPQIYGYTF. The DNA for the CDR3 is TGTGCCAGCAGCCAAGATGGTCCGCAGATCTATGGCTACACCTTC. V gene TRBV3-1 (or the pseudogene TRBV3-2) combines with J gene TRBJ1-2, with D unclear. V was trimmed by 0 bases and J by 4 bases, leaving 12 bases between them. This CDR3 spans 15 amino acids. Germline loops: CDR1 LGHDT, CDR2 YNNKEL (reference sequence).

The chain joins TRBV18 to TRBJ2-5; 12 nucleotides line up with TRBD2. Germline values: CDR1 KGHSH, CDR2 LQKENI. Unmatched junction bases numbered 2, after V lost 3 bases and J lost 3 bases. CDR3 length: 15 amino acids. The CDR3 reads CASSPRLAGEETQYF. CDR3 nucleotide sequence: TGTGCCAGCTCACCTCGACTAGCGGGAGAAGAGACCCAGTACTTC.

J is TRBJ2-5 and V is TRBV25-1; weak D call: TRBD2 (5 bases). Germline V gene data show CDR1 as MGHDK and CDR2 as SYGVNS. V lost 8 bases and J lost 0, with 22 bases in between. The CDR3 totals 17 residues. The DNA of the CDR3 is TGTGCCAGCGCCCCCCGTGGGGTAGCGCCGTACCAAGAGACCCAGTACTTC. It translates to CASAPRGVAPYQETQYF.

This clone was seen a few times. Other DNA sequences in this sample translate to the same CDR3. The V gene is TRBV6-5, the J gene TRBJ1-1; no reliable D call. Per the germline V gene, CDR1 is MNHEY and CDR2 is SVGAGI. V was trimmed by 2 bases and J by 0 bases, leaving 4 bases between them. The CDR3 is made up of 13 amino acids. The CDR3 reads CASSYRMNTEAFF. CDR3 DNA sequence: TGTGCCAGCAGTTACCGTATGAACACTGAAGCTTTCTTT.

This clone was seen a few times. This sequence joins TRBV21-1 and TRBJ1-4. TRBV21-1 is designated a pseudogene. This CDR3 has 13 amino acids. CDR3 sequence reads: CASTFCPNEKLFF. The CDR3 bases are TGTGCCAGCACCTTTTGCCCAAATGAAAAACTGTTTTTT.

This clone showed up just once. The V and J genes are TRBV24-1 and TRBJ2-5; possibly TRBD2 for D (5 bases). The ends were cut back, 7 bases at V and 5 bases at J, with 13 bases in the middle. This CDR3 comprises 13 residues. Germline loops: CDR1 KGHDR, CDR2 SFDVKD. The CDR3 loop reads CATSHAGGETQYF. DNA of the CDR3: TGTGCCACCAGCCACGCGGGCGGGGAGACCCAGTACTTC.